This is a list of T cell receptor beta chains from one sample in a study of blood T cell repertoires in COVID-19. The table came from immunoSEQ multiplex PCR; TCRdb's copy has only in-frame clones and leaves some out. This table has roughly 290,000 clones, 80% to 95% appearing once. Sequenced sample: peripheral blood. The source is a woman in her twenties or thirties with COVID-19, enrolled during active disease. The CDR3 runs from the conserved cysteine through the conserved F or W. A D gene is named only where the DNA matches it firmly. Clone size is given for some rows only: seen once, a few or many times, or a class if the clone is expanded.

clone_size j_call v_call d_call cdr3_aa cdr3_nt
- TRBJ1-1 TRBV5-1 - CASSLGVGAEAFF TGCGCCAGCAGCTTGGGTGTAGGAGCGGAAGCTTTCTTT
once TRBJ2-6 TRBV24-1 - CATSDTPGSSGANVLTF TGTGCCACCAGTGATACCCCCGGGAGCTCTGGGGCCAACGTCCTGACTTTC
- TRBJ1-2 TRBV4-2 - CASSQGEGGGYGYTF TGTGCCAGCAGCCAAGGGGAGGGGGGTGGCTATGGCTACACCTTC
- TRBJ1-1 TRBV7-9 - CASGTTTEAFF TGTGCCAGCGGGACAACCACTGAAGCTTTCTTT
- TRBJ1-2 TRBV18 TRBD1 CASSLQTGDGYTF TGTGCCAGCTCACTACAGACAGGGGATGGCTACACCTTC
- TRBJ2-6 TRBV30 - CAWDQHRTKSGANVLTF TGTGCCTGGGACCAACACCGAACAAAGTCTGGGGCCAACGTCCTGACTTTC
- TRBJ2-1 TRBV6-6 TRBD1 CASSPRQGARPSSYNEQFF TGTGCCAGCAGTCCCCGACAGGGGGCCCGACCAAGCTCCTACAATGAGCAGTTCTTC
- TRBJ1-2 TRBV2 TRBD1 CASSDPSTGYGYTF TGTGCCAGCAGTGACCCCTCGACAGGGTATGGCTACACCTTC
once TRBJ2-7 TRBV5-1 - CASSWGATSRHEQYF TGCGCCAGCAGCTGGGGGGCGACTAGCCGGCACGAGCAGTACTTC
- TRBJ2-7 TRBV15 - CATSRDYSYEQYF TGTGCCACCAGCAGAGATTACAGCTACGAGCAGTACTTC
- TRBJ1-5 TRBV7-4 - CASSFPAGASNQPQHF TGTGCCAGCAGCTTTCCCGCAGGGGCAAGCAATCAGCCCCAGCATTTT
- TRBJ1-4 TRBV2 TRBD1 CASRTGGKEKLFF TGTGCCAGCAGGACAGGGGGCAAGGAAAAACTGTTTTTT
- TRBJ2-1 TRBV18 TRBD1 CASSPGQGSYNEQFF TGTGCCAGCTCACCGGGACAGGGCTCCTACAATGAGCAGTTCTTC
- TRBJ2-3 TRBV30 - CASRVRGTQYF TGTGCCTCGAGGGTTAGGGGTACGCAGTATTTT
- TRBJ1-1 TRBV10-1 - CASSEQGWTEAFF TGCGCCAGCAGTGAACAGGGTTGGACTGAAGCTTTCTTT
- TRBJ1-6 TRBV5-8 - CASSFPGQYNSPLHF TGTGCCAGCAGCTTCCCGGGACAATACAATTCACCCCTCCACTTT
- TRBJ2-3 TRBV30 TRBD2 CAWRVAGGPTDTQYF TGTGCCTGGAGAGTAGCGGGGGGGCCCACAGATACGCAGTATTTT
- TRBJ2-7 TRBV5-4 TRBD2 CASSFISGGGREQYF TGTGCCAGCAGCTTTATCAGCGGGGGGGGTAGAGAGCAGTACTTC
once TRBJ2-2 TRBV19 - CASLQGFDTGELFF TGTGCCAGCCTGCAGGGTTTCGACACCGGGGAGCTGTTTTTT